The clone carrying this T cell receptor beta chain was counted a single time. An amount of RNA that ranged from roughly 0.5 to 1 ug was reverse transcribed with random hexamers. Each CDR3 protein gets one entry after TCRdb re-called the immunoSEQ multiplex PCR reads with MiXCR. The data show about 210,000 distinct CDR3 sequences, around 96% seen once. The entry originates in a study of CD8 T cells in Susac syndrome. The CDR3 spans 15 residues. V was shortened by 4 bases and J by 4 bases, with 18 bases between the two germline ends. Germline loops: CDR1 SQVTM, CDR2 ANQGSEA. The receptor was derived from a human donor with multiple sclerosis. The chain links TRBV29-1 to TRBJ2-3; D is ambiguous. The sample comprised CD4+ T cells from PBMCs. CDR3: CSVVNPWISPDTQYF. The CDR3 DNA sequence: TGCAGCGTTGTCAACCCTTGGATCTCACCAGATACGCAGTATTTT.